Each of the 15 T cell receptor beta chains below was sequenced from the same sample in a study of T cell responses to AZD1222 COVID-19 vaccine. TCRdb's copy holds only in-frame clones and misses some; the assay was immunoSEQ multiplex PCR. The sample consists of 150,000 to 200,000 clones, about nine tenths of them appearing once. This material consisted of peripheral blood, taken on day 0 of AZD1222 vaccination. The receptors come from an adult in good health.

The chain combines TRBV30 with TRBJ1-5; no clear D gene. With 5 bases removed from V and 1 base from J, the gap between germline ends came to 9 bases. The CDR3 has 13 residues. Looked up from germline, CDR1 is GTSNPN and CDR2 is SVGIG (reference sequence). The CDR3 loop reads CAWVDPSNQPQHF. CDR3 nucleotide sequence: TGTGCCTGGGTGGACCCCAGCAATCAGCCCCAGCATTTT.

The J gene is TRBJ2-4, the V gene TRBV29-1, with D possibly being TRBD1 (6 bases). The CDR3 contains 11 residues. The V gene's germline CDR1 is SQVTM and CDR2 ANQGSEA. Trimming took off 6 bases at V and 5 bases at J, with 8 bases between the two ends. CDR3 protein: CSVGTQNIQYF. The CDR3 nucleotides are TGCAGCGTGGGGACACAAAACATTCAGTACTTC.

The chain has TRBV19 and TRBJ1-5; D gene unclear. Trimming removed 9 bases at V and 2 bases at J, with 8 bases between. From germline, CDR1 is LNHDA and CDR2 SQIVND (reference sequence). This CDR3 has 12 amino acids. CDR3 sequence reads: CASRPRNQPQHF. CDR3 nucleotides: TGTGCCAGCCGGCCTCGCAATCAGCCCCAGCATTTT.

V and J are TRBV29-1 and TRBJ2-5; 8 nucleotides agree with TRBD1. Germline CDR1 and CDR2: SQVTM and ANQGSEA. This CDR3 is 14 amino acids long. V dropped 4 bases and J dropped 5; count of bases not matched to a gene: 9. The CDR3 DNA follows: TGCAGCGTTGGCCAGGACAGGGATTGGGAGACCCAGTACTTC. Its translation: CSVGQDRDWETQYF.

The rearrangement joins TRBV7-3 to TRBJ1-1; TRBD1 matches 10 bases. Germline V CDR1 and CDR2: SGHTA, FQGTGA. CDR3 size: 13 residues. Losses at the gene ends were 5 bases for V and 10 bases for J; bases not matched to a gene: 7. This CDR3 reads CASSLGQGDVAFF. CDR3 DNA sequence: TGTGCCAGCAGCCTCGGACAGGGGGACGTAGCTTTCTTT. The full variable domain, rest sourced from reference TRBV7-3 and TRBJ1-1, is GAGVSQTPSNKVTEKGKYVELRCDPISGHTALYWYRQSLGQGPEFLIYFQGTGAADDSGLPNDRFFAVRPEGSVSTLKIQRTERGDSAVYLCASSLGQGDVAFFGQGTRLTVV.

The chain has TRBV4-1 and TRBJ2-7; 8 nucleotides align to TRBD2. Germline-derived CDR1 and CDR2 are MGHRA and YSYEKL. The CDR3 has 17 amino acids. V gave up 0 bases and J gave up 2 bases; unmatched junction bases: 9. The CDR3 reads CASSQDTSGEFAYEQYF. As DNA, the CDR3 is TGCGCCAGCAGCCAAGATACTAGCGGTGAGTTCGCCTACGAGCAGTACTTC.

The chain combines TRBV4-1 with TRBJ1-5, with 7 bases matching TRBD1. V trimming: 2 bases; J trimming: 4 bases; junction bases outside the gene matches: 11. This CDR3 comprises 17 residues. Looked up from germline, CDR1 is MGHRA and CDR2 is YSYEKL. The DNA for the CDR3 is TGCGCCAGCAGCCAAAACCTAGGGACAGCTCCTAATCAGCCCCAGCATTTT. Amino acid sequence: CASSQNLGTAPNQPQHF.

The chain couples TRBV10-2 to TRBJ1-3; 8 nucleotides agree with TRBD1. Germline-derived CDR1 and CDR2 are WSHSY and SAAADI. The CDR3 consists of 18 residues. With 6 bases clipped from V and 0 bases from J, the junction kept 13 bases outside the gene matches. CDR3: CASRGGAGGDTSGNTIYF. The CDR3 nucleotides read TGCGCCAGCAGGGGAGGGGCAGGGGGCGACACCTCTGGAAACACCATATATTTT.

The gene calls are TRBV5-5 and TRBJ2-7; the D is unclear. CDR3 length: 13 residues. V lost 2 bases, J lost 2 bases, and 8 bases lay in between. The germline CDR1 and CDR2 sequences are SGHKS and YYEKEE (reference sequence). CDR3 in amino acids: CASSLSAPYEQYF. As DNA, the CDR3 is TGTGCCAGCAGCTTATCTGCACCCTACGAGCAGTACTTC.

This clone was recorded only once. V usage is TRBV9 and J usage is TRBJ2-3; 9 nucleotides agree with TRBD2. The germline V gene encodes CDR1 SGDLS and CDR2 YYNGEE. V dropped 0 bases and J dropped 4; count of bases not matched to a gene: 6. The CDR3 has 16 amino acids. The CDR3 nucleotides read TGTGCCAGCAGCGTAGATCCAGCGGGGGGCCCAGATACGCAGTATTTT. It encodes CASSVDPAGGPDTQYF.

This chain connects TRBV10-2 to TRBJ2-1; the D gene is possibly TRBD1 (6 bases). CDR3 size: 14 residues. Trimming stripped 6 bases from V and 4 bases from J, with 13 bases between. Per the germline V gene, CDR1 is WSHSY and CDR2 is SAAADI. The CDR3 coding sequence is TGCGCCAGCAGCTTTGCAGGGGCTTACAATGAGCAGTTCTTC. As protein: CASSFAGAYNEQFF.

This clone came up once. The V call is TRBV5-1, the J call TRBJ2-7; 11 nucleotides match TRBD2. The CDR3 has 16 residues. The germline gives CDR1 SGHRS, CDR2 YFSETQ. The V segment lost 4 bases and the J segment 0 bases; nucleotides outside the gene matches: 6. DNA of the CDR3: TGCGCCAGCAGCCTGGGACTAGCGGTGACCTCCTACGAGCAGTACTTC. Amino acids: CASSLGLAVTSYEQYF.

The rearrangement links TRBV5-6 to TRBJ2-5; 10 bases map to TRBD2. Trimming removed 4 bases from V and 2 bases from J; junction bases left unmatched: 2. The CDR3 has 14 residues. CDR1 and CDR2 (germline): SGHDT, YYEEEE. CDR3: CASSTGLAQETQYF. As DNA, the CDR3 is TGTGCCAGCAGCACGGGACTAGCGCAAGAGACCCAGTACTTC.

Here the CDR3 DNA reads TGTGCCAGTACCCCCGGGGAGTTTAACTATGGCTACACCTTC. Its translation: CASTPGEFNYGYTF. V usage is TRBV19 and J usage is TRBJ1-2; D is unresolved. There are 14 residues in the CDR3. In germline, CDR1 is LNHDA, CDR2 SQIVND (reference sequence). Trimming removed 7 bases at V and 1 base at J, with 13 bases between.

The genes are TRBV6-1 and TRBJ1-1, with D uncertain. The V end was cut by 1 base, the J end by 0 bases, with 9 bases between. Germline V gene data show CDR1 as MNHNS and CDR2 as SASEGT. CDR3 size: 15 residues. The CDR3 loop is CASSEDRRMNTEAFF. CDR3 sequence (DNA): TGTGCCAGCAGTGAAGATCGACGGATGAACACTGAAGCTTTCTTT.